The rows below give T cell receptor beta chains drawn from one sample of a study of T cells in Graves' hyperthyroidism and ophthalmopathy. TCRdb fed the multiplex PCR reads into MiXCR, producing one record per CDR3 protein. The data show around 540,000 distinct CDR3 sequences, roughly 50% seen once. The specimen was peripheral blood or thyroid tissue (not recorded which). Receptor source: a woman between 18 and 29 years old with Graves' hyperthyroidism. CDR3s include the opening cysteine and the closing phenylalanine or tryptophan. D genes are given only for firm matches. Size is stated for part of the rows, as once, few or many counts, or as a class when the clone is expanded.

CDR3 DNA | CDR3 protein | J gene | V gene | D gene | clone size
TGTGCCAGCAGCTCCTTCCTCCAAAGGGGGCTCAATGGCTACACCTTC | CASSSFLQRGLNGYTF | TRBJ1-2 | TRBV7-9 | TRBD1 | many
TGCAGCGTTACAGGGTATGGCTACACCTTC | CSVTGYGYTF | TRBJ1-2 | TRBV29-1 | - | few
TGTGCCAGCAGCCAAGAATCCGAGGGAATGGGAAACACCATATATTTT | CASSQESEGMGNTIYF | TRBJ1-3 | TRBV14 | - | -
TGTGCCACCAGTGACGACGGGACAGGCTACACCTTC | CATSDDGTGYTF | TRBJ1-2 | TRBV24-1 | - | -
TGCAGTGCTAGAGATCTACTGTCGCCTAGCGAGGCACAAGAGGCCCAGTACTTC | CSARDLLSPSEAQEAQYF | TRBJ2-5 | TRBV20-1 | - | -
TGCAGTGCCCCGAAGCGGACTGGGGCCAACGTCCTGACTTTC | CSAPKRTGANVLTF | TRBJ2-6 | TRBV20-1 | - | -
TGCGCCAGCAGCCAGGCGACTAGCGGGACAGCCTACGAGCAGTACTTC | CASSQATSGTAYEQYF | TRBJ2-7 | TRBV4-3 | TRBD2 | -
TGTGCCAGCAGTTTCCCGGGACTGGGAGGCTACACCTTC | CASSFPGLGGYTF | TRBJ1-2 | TRBV7-9 | - | -
TGTGCCAGCAGCTTTTTACCACAGGGGACGAACACTGAAGCTTTCTTT | CASSFLPQGTNTEAFF | TRBJ1-1 | TRBV7-9 | TRBD1 | once
TGTGCCACCAGTACCGAAGAGGGGAACGGGGCCAACGTCCTGACTTTC | CATSTEEGNGANVLTF | TRBJ2-6 | TRBV24-1 | - | many
TGTGCCACCAGCAGAGGCACCTCACCCCTCCACTTT | CATSRGTSPLHF | TRBJ1-6 | TRBV15 | - | many